A selection of T cell receptor beta chains follows, all from one sample in a study of blood T cells in healthy people across ages. TCRdb re-derived calls from the 5' RACE reads in MiXCR, one entry per CDR3 protein. The sample has around 580,000 distinct CDR3 sequences, 40% to 50% seen once. Sequencing used blood. Receptors were obtained from a man older than 75 in good health. Both conserved end residues are part of each CDR3. Fields, in order: CDR3 length, clone size, D gene, J gene, V gene, CDR3 DNA, CDR3 protein. The D gene is left open where the match is weak. Where a row states a size, it is once, few, many or the class of an expanded clone; other rows omit it.

cdr3_length: 13; clone_size: -; d_call: -; j_call: TRBJ2-5; v_call: TRBV9; cdr3_nt: TGTGCCAGCAGCGCGGGGGCTCAAGAGACCCAGTACTTC; cdr3_aa: CASSAGAQETQYF
cdr3_length: 16; clone_size: -; d_call: -; j_call: TRBJ1-6; v_call: TRBV7-9; cdr3_nt: TGTGCCAGCAGCGCACCCCTGGGCACCTTGGATTCACCCCTCCACTTT; cdr3_aa: CASSAPLGTLDSPLHF
cdr3_length: 16; clone_size: -; d_call: TRBD2; j_call: TRBJ2-7; v_call: TRBV29-1; cdr3_nt: TGCAGCGTCGATCGGGGCGGGAGGGCCTCCTACAATGAGCAGTACTTC; cdr3_aa: CSVDRGGRASYNEQYF
cdr3_length: 14; clone_size: few; d_call: TRBD2; j_call: TRBJ2-7; v_call: TRBV7-2; cdr3_nt: TGTGCCAGCAGCTTAACTAGCGCCCTGGGGGAGCAGTACTTC; cdr3_aa: CASSLTSALGEQYF
cdr3_length: 14; clone_size: few; d_call: TRBD1; j_call: TRBJ1-2; v_call: TRBV18; cdr3_nt: TGTGCCAGCTCACCTGACAGGGGGGATCTTGGCTACACCTTC; cdr3_aa: CASSPDRGDLGYTF
cdr3_length: 12; clone_size: once; d_call: -; j_call: TRBJ2-4; v_call: TRBV28; cdr3_nt: TGTGCCAGCAGTTTCGGGCGAGGGGAGCAGTACTTC; cdr3_aa: CASSFGRGEQYF
cdr3_length: 14; clone_size: -; d_call: TRBD1; j_call: TRBJ1-1; v_call: TRBV5-1; cdr3_nt: TGCGCCAGCAGCTTGAGGGACAGGGGGGCTGAAGCTTTCTTT; cdr3_aa: CASSLRDRGAEAFF
cdr3_length: 14; clone_size: -; d_call: -; j_call: TRBJ2-2; v_call: TRBV6-2/TRBV6-3; cdr3_nt: TGTGCCAGCAGGGACCCAACGAACACCGGGGAGCTGTTTTTT; cdr3_aa: CASRDPTNTGELFF
cdr3_length: 13; clone_size: many; d_call: -; j_call: TRBJ2-7; v_call: TRBV6-5; cdr3_nt: TGTGCCAGCAGTTACTCGAGCCGGTACGAGCAGTACTTC; cdr3_aa: CASSYSSRYEQYF
cdr3_length: 15; clone_size: -; d_call: -; j_call: TRBJ1-5; v_call: TRBV9; cdr3_nt: TGTGCCAGCAGCGCCAGCGGGGGGAACAATCAGCCCCAGCATTTT; cdr3_aa: CASSASGGNNQPQHF
cdr3_length: 15; clone_size: few; d_call: -; j_call: TRBJ1-4; v_call: TRBV28; cdr3_nt: TGTGCCAGCTCCGGGGCCAGAGATTGGGGTGAAAAACTGTTTTTT; cdr3_aa: CASSGARDWGEKLFF
cdr3_length: 14; clone_size: -; d_call: -; j_call: TRBJ2-1; v_call: TRBV4-2; cdr3_nt: TGTGCCAGCAGCCCACTGGGACCGCGCAATGAGCAGTTCTTC; cdr3_aa: CASSPLGPRNEQFF
cdr3_length: 15; clone_size: -; d_call: TRBD1; j_call: TRBJ1-1; v_call: TRBV9; cdr3_nt: TGTGCCAGCAGCGTTACAGGGGGCTCGAACACTGAAGCTTTCTTT; cdr3_aa: CASSVTGGSNTEAFF
cdr3_length: 12; clone_size: -; d_call: -; j_call: TRBJ1-1; v_call: TRBV25-1; cdr3_nt: TGTGCCAGCAGTGATGCCGACAGGGAAGCTTTCTTT; cdr3_aa: CASSDADREAFF
cdr3_length: 13; clone_size: few; d_call: -; j_call: TRBJ1-5; v_call: TRBV7-9; cdr3_nt: TGTGCCAGCAGCTTTGTAGGGGATCAGCCCCAGCATTTT; cdr3_aa: CASSFVGDQPQHF
cdr3_length: 14; clone_size: -; d_call: TRBD2; j_call: TRBJ2-1; v_call: TRBV20-1; cdr3_nt: TGCAGTGCTAGGCGGGGGGGCCCCCTTACCGGGCAGTTCTTC; cdr3_aa: CSARRGGPLTGQFF
cdr3_length: 14; clone_size: few; d_call: TRBD2; j_call: TRBJ2-3; v_call: TRBV7-2; cdr3_nt: TGTGCCAGCACCCTTAGCGGGAGCGCAGATACGCAGTATTTT; cdr3_aa: CASTLSGSADTQYF
cdr3_length: 15; clone_size: -; d_call: -; j_call: TRBJ2-3; v_call: TRBV7-2; cdr3_nt: TGTGCCAGCAGCTTAAATTGGGCCAGTACAGATACGCAGTATTTT; cdr3_aa: CASSLNWASTDTQYF
cdr3_length: 13; clone_size: -; d_call: -; j_call: TRBJ1-1; v_call: TRBV29-1; cdr3_nt: TGCAGCGTTGAAGGGGGCGTGTACGCTGAAGCTTTCTTT; cdr3_aa: CSVEGGVYAEAFF
cdr3_length: 14; clone_size: -; d_call: -; j_call: TRBJ1-4; v_call: TRBV12-3/TRBV12-4; cdr3_nt: TGTGCCAGCAGTTTAAAGGGGTCCAGTGAAAAACTGTTTTTT; cdr3_aa: CASSLKGSSEKLFF
cdr3_length: 18; clone_size: -; d_call: -; j_call: TRBJ1-1; v_call: TRBV21-1; cdr3_nt: TGTGCCAGCAGCAAATCGGTAGGACAGCCAGAGCTAAACACTGAAGCTTTCTTT; cdr3_aa: CASSKSVGQPELNTEAFF
cdr3_length: 17; clone_size: -; d_call: TRBD2; j_call: TRBJ2-1; v_call: TRBV11-2; cdr3_nt: TGTGCCAGCAGCTCACCCCGGACTAGCTCAATCTACAATGAGCAGTTCTTC; cdr3_aa: CASSSPRTSSIYNEQFF
cdr3_length: 15; clone_size: -; d_call: TRBD2; j_call: TRBJ2-3; v_call: TRBV12-5; cdr3_nt: TGTGCTAGTGGTTTGACTAGCGGATTCACAGATACGCAGTATTTT; cdr3_aa: CASGLTSGFTDTQYF
cdr3_length: 16; clone_size: -; d_call: -; j_call: TRBJ2-1; v_call: TRBV4-3; cdr3_nt: TGCGCCAGCAGCCATAAGGGACTGCTACTGTACAATGAGCAGTTCTTC; cdr3_aa: CASSHKGLLLYNEQFF
cdr3_length: 14; clone_size: few; d_call: -; j_call: TRBJ2-7; v_call: TRBV20-1; cdr3_nt: TGCAGTGCGAGAGGACCTTCTCGTACGAGGGAGCAGTACTTC; cdr3_aa: CSARGPSRTREQYF
cdr3_length: 17; clone_size: -; d_call: TRBD1; j_call: TRBJ1-5; v_call: TRBV5-7; cdr3_nt: TGTGCCAGCAGCCAAGGGACAGGGGTGCATTTAGGTCAGCCCCAGCATTTT; cdr3_aa: CASSQGTGVHLGQPQHF
cdr3_length: 14; clone_size: few; d_call: -; j_call: TRBJ2-4; v_call: TRBV7-2; cdr3_nt: TGTGCCAGCAGCCCCAAATACAGGGAAAACATTCAGTACTTC; cdr3_aa: CASSPKYRENIQYF
cdr3_length: 15; clone_size: -; d_call: TRBD2; j_call: TRBJ2-1; v_call: TRBV12-3/TRBV12-4; cdr3_nt: TGTGCCAGCAGTTTTACAGCGGGGGGTTACAATGAGCAGTTCTTC; cdr3_aa: CASSFTAGGYNEQFF
cdr3_length: 14; clone_size: -; d_call: -; j_call: TRBJ1-6; v_call: TRBV7-9; cdr3_nt: TGTGCCAGCAGCTTACGACAAAATAATTCACCCCTCCACTTT; cdr3_aa: CASSLRQNNSPLHF
cdr3_length: 14; clone_size: -; d_call: -; j_call: TRBJ1-1; v_call: TRBV18; cdr3_nt: TGTGCCAGCTCACCAGATATAGGTTACACTGAAGCTTTCTTT; cdr3_aa: CASSPDIGYTEAFF
cdr3_length: 21; clone_size: few; d_call: TRBD2; j_call: TRBJ2-4; v_call: TRBV11-1; cdr3_nt: TGTGCCAGCAGCTCGCCCCGACTAGCGGGTTTGGAGTCTATAGCCAAAAACATTCAGTACTTC; cdr3_aa: CASSSPRLAGLESIAKNIQYF
cdr3_length: 19; clone_size: -; d_call: -; j_call: TRBJ2-3; v_call: TRBV2; cdr3_nt: TGTGCCAGCAGTGATCCCGGGACCGTCAAGGACCACCACCCAGATACGCAGTATTTT; cdr3_aa: CASSDPGTVKDHHPDTQYF
cdr3_length: 14; clone_size: -; d_call: TRBD1; j_call: TRBJ2-1; v_call: TRBV18; cdr3_nt: TGTGCCAGCTCACCGGGACAGCTGTACAATGAGCAGTTCTTC; cdr3_aa: CASSPGQLYNEQFF
cdr3_length: 14; clone_size: many; d_call: -; j_call: TRBJ1-1; v_call: TRBV6-5; cdr3_nt: TGTGCCAGCAGTCGAGGGGGACCGGGCACTGAAGCTTTCTTT; cdr3_aa: CASSRGGPGTEAFF
cdr3_length: 13; clone_size: -; d_call: -; j_call: TRBJ1-2; v_call: TRBV7-2; cdr3_nt: TGTGCTACAAAGTCGGCAAGCCTCTATGGCTACACCTTC; cdr3_aa: CATKSASLYGYTF
cdr3_length: 11; clone_size: -; d_call: -; j_call: TRBJ2-5; v_call: TRBV20-1; cdr3_nt: TGTAGTGCTCGAGAACTTGGATCTCGGTACTTC; cdr3_aa: CSARELGSRYF
cdr3_length: 16; clone_size: -; d_call: -; j_call: TRBJ2-1; v_call: TRBV5-5; cdr3_nt: TGTGCCAGCAGCAGATTAGCGGCGAGCTCCTACAATGAGCAGTTCTTC; cdr3_aa: CASSRLAASSYNEQFF